The clone carrying this TCR beta chain has just one count. Original processing notes: Amplified reference gene primers provided the basis for estimating nucleated cell counts. The protocol was immunoSEQ multiplex PCR, while the TCRdb copy is restricted to in-frame clones and leaves out a portion. V and J calls plus clone size are reproduced from that table; the DNA served to infer D and trimming. The sample has roughly 380,000 clones, 70% to 90% seen once. Trimming took 5 bases from V and 3 from J, leaving 17 bases between them. Germline lookup yields CDR1 MNHEY and CDR2 SVGEGT. The CDR3 is made up of 16 amino acids. The sample is drawn from a study of blood T cell repertoires in COVID-19. At the level of the study: T cells, B-cell-depleted T cells, or PBMCs provided the cDNA or gDNA that served as material.

Patients of the Seattle cohort, enrolled during active infection, were followed longitudinally. The sequenced sample consisted of peripheral blood. The rearrangement links TRBV6-2 or TRBV6-3 to TRBJ1-5; D may be TRBD1 (6 bases). The receptor comes from a middle-aged woman with COVID-19, enrolled during active disease. Here the CDR3 reads CASSNRPQGHNQPQHF. The DNA of the CDR3 is TGTGCCAGCAGTAATCGTCCGCAGGGGCACAATCAGCCCCAGCATTTT.